This T cell receptor (beta chain) was obtained from a study of OX40 agonist ivuxolimab in advanced cancers. The study, taken as a whole, reports: At 0.1 to 3.0 mg/kg, clonal expansion of CD4+ and CD8+ blood T cells had occurred by week 6. CD8+ T cells were the subset that, on average, had more expanded clones than CD4+. The expanded peripheral T cells' antigen specificity was not determined.

Assay used: immunoSEQ multiplex PCR; TCRdb lists only in-frame clones, some missing. The profile covers tens of thousands of clones, with 87% appearing a single time and about 16% taken by the ten largest. Blood samples were obtained at baseline, cycle 4 day 1, and cycle 7 day 1. Notes on this clone: The antigen is unknown.

V was shortened by 5 bases and J by 3 bases, with 11 bases between the two germline ends. There are 15 residues in the CDR3. Germline-derived CDR1 and CDR2 are LNHDA and SQIVND (reference sequence). V and J are TRBV19 and TRBJ1-6; possible D gene TRBD1, 5 bases. This material consisted of CD4+ or CD8+ T cells sorted from blood, taken in a trial of the OX40 agonist ivuxolimab. This sequence was found in an adult with an advanced solid tumor such as melanoma, head and neck, liver or kidney cancer. The CDR3 here is CASSLGEGYNSPLHF. CDR3 DNA: TGTGCCAGTAGTCTGGGGGAAGGCTATAATTCACCCCTCCACTTT.